Each of the 32 T cell receptor beta chains below was sequenced from the same sample in a study of T-cell reconstitution after alpha-beta-depleted transplantation in children. It was with unique molecular identifiers that the TCRbeta library was prepared. A single record per CDR3 protein comes from TCRdb applying MiXCR to the PCR reads. The sample lists around 500,000 distinct CDR3 sequences; roughly 24% were seen once. This material consisted of PBMCs, mostly from graft donor cells, taken 360 days after TCRalphabeta/CD19-depleted stem cell transplant. Source of these receptors: a boy in the first two years of life who had a stem cell transplant for acute myeloid leukemia, so the T cells may come from the graft donor.

The chain is built from TRBV12-3 or TRBV12-4 and TRBJ1-5; D is possibly TRBD1 (5 bases). The CDR3 runs to 16 residues. Trimming left V 8 bases short and J 1 base short, with 18 bases between. The CDR3 DNA reads as TGTGCCAGCGCCCCTGGGGGGGAGGTCAGCAATCAGCCCCAGCATTTT. Its translation: CASAPGGEVSNQPQHF.

This clonotype was seen a handful of times. The chain employs TRBV20-1 and TRBJ2-3; 8 bases match TRBD1. Germline-derived CDR1 and CDR2 are DFQATT and SNEGSKA (reference sequence). J gave up 0 bases and V 4 bases, and 3 bases lay outside the gene matches. The CDR3 has 14 amino acids. This chain's CDR3 is CSAIRQGSTDTQYF. CDR3 nucleotide sequence: TGCAGTGCTATCCGACAGGGGAGCACAGATACGCAGTATTTT.

This clonotype has just a few counts. This chain uses TRBV7-2 with TRBJ1-2; 7 nucleotides match TRBD1. CDR1 is SGHTA and CDR2 is FQGNSA in the germline V gene. V shed 10 bases, J shed 2 bases, and the junction held 7 bases outside the gene matches. The CDR3 consists of 13 residues. CDR3 region: CAIATGVNYGYTF. CDR3 nucleotide sequence: TGTGCCATCGCAACAGGGGTCAACTATGGCTACACCTTC. The full variable domain, with the rest looked up from reference TRBV7-2 and TRBJ1-2, is GAGVSQSPSNKVTEKGKDVELRCDPISGHTALYWYRQSLGQGLEFLIYFQGNSAPDKSGLPSDRFSAERTGGSVSTLTIQRTQQEDSAVYLCAIATGVNYGYTFGSGTRLTVV.

In this sample, this clonotype turned up many times. The rearrangement uses TRBV29-1 and TRBJ1-2; D is unresolved. The ends were cut back, 7 bases at V and 4 bases at J, with 25 bases in the middle. This CDR3 has 16 residues. Germline values: CDR1 SQVTM, CDR2 ANQGSEA. The chain's CDR3 is CSAYNRSVSNSYGYTF. The CDR3 bases are TGCAGCGCCTACAATCGAAGCGTTTCGAACTCCTATGGCTACACCTTC.

This clonotype was found many times. This chain links TRBV7-9 with TRBJ1-6, with TRBD1 identical over 8 bases. Trimming took 0 bases from V and 7 from J; bases not matched to a gene: 8. The germline V gene has CDR1 SEHNR and CDR2 FQNEAQ (reference sequence). The CDR3 runs 17 residues. CDR3 in amino acids: CASSLALRAGGNSPLHF. Written as DNA, the CDR3 is TGTGCCAGCAGCTTAGCGTTGAGGGCAGGGGGCAATTCACCCCTCCACTTT. The full variable domain, in which reference TRBV7-9 and TRBJ1-6 provide the parts outside the CDR3, is DTGVSQNPRHKITKRGQNVTFRCDPISEHNRLYWYRQTLGQGPEFLTYFQNEAQLEKSRLLSDRFSAERPKGSFSTLEIQRTEQGDSAMYLCASSLALRAGGNSPLHFGNGTRLTVT.

This clonotype was observed a handful of times. V and J are TRBV19 and TRBJ1-1; no firm D call. With 0 bases removed from V and 0 bases from J, the gap between germline ends came to 11 bases. This CDR3 has 16 amino acids. CDR1 and CDR2 (germline): LNHDA, SQIVND (reference sequence). The CDR3 reads CASSIDRGGVNTEAFF. CDR3 coding DNA: TGTGCCAGTAGTATAGATCGCGGTGGGGTGAACACTGAAGCTTTCTTT.

This clonotype was seen more than once but under ten times. V and J are TRBV12-3 or TRBV12-4 and TRBJ1-1; a weak D match, TRBD1 (6 bases). The germline V and J ends were trimmed by 1 base and 1 base, with 10 bases remaining between them. CDR3 size: 15 residues. The DNA for the CDR3 is TGTGCCAGCAGTTTAGGGGGCAGGGGGAACACTGAAGCTTTCTTT. Its translation is CASSLGGRGNTEAFF.

V usage is TRBV23-1 and J usage is TRBJ2-1; a weak D match, TRBD1 (5 bases). TRBV23-1 is filed as an ORF, its function uncertain. This CDR3 comprises 16 residues. V was clipped by 2 bases and J by 4 bases, with 15 bases between them. The CDR3 nucleotides read TGCGCCAGCAGTCAAGTATACAGGAGAACTTACAATGAGCAGTTCTTC. It is translated as CASSQVYRRTYNEQFF.

This chain connects TRBV21-1 to TRBJ2-5; the table's D call, TRBD2, was not checked against the DNA. TRBV21-1 is recorded as a pseudogene. The CDR3 has 18 residues. The DNA of the CDR3 is TGTGCCAGCAACGAAGGGGCTAGGGCCGACGAGGGGCAAGAGACCCAGTACTTC. This encodes CASNEGARADEGQETQYF.

This clonotype was seen repeatedly, ten times or more. The chain couples TRBV21-1 to TRBJ2-7; the table's D call of TRBD1 was not tested on the DNA. TRBV21-1 is designated a pseudogene. The CDR3 spans 13 residues. The CDR3 DNA is TGTGCCAGCAGAGTGACAGGGGGTGTCGAGCAGTACTTC. Protein product: CASRVTGGVEQYF.

This chain connects TRBV7-9 to TRBJ1-1; D is ambiguous. V shed 0 bases and J shed 3 bases, with 11 bases lying between them. There are 15 residues in the CDR3. The germline CDR1 and CDR2 sequences are SEHNR and FQNEAQ (reference sequence). CDR3 amino acids: CASSLAVGEDTEAFF. DNA for the CDR3: TGTGCCAGCAGCTTAGCGGTTGGTGAGGACACTGAAGCTTTCTTT.

This clonotype turned up a few times. This sequence joins TRBV27 and TRBJ2-2; D could derive from TRBD1 or TRBD2 (6 bases each). V was clipped by 3 bases and J by 2 bases, with 10 bases between them. The germline CDR1 and CDR2 sequences are MNHEY and SMNVEV (reference sequence). The CDR3 extends over 15 amino acids. In DNA, the CDR3 is TGTGCCAGCAGTTTTACCGGGGGCAACACCGGGGAGCTGTTTTTT. Residues: CASSFTGGNTGELFF.

This clonotype was seen repeatedly, ten times or more. The V and J genes are TRBV7-9 and TRBJ2-3; 7 bases map to TRBD1. The CDR3 is 14 residues long. V was pared by 5 bases and J by 5 bases, with 7 bases of the junction left unmatched. CDR1 and CDR2 (germline): SEHNR, FQNEAQ (reference sequence). CDR3 sequence reads: CASSPDRSQDTQYF. CDR3 in DNA: TGTGCCAGCAGCCCGGACAGGTCCCAAGATACGCAGTATTTT.

In its sample, this clonotype was seen a few times. The J gene is TRBJ2-5, the V gene TRBV4-2; TRBD2 agrees at 10 bases. With 1 base clipped from V and 5 bases from J, the junction kept 7 bases outside the gene matches. Germline lookup yields CDR1 LGHNA and CDR2 YNFKEQ. This CDR3 spans 16 amino acids. The CDR3 reads CASSQVSGGAWETQYF. The CDR3, as DNA: TGTGCCAGCAGCCAAGTCAGCGGGGGGGCTTGGGAGACCCAGTACTTC.

This clonotype has only a few counts. This chain links TRBV28 with TRBJ1-1; possibly TRBD1 for D (5 bases). Trimming removed 4 bases at V and 0 bases at J, with 18 bases between. The CDR3 length is 17 residues. Germline V gene data show CDR1 as MDHEN and CDR2 as SYDVKM. The CDR3 spells CASSSPRDRKMNTEAFF. DNA of the CDR3: TGTGCCAGCAGTTCTCCTCGGGACCGTAAAATGAACACTGAAGCTTTCTTT.

This clonotype occurred a few times. V gene TRBV20-1 combines with J gene TRBJ1-5, with D perhaps matching TRBD1 (6 bases). The length of the CDR3 is 15 residues. CDR1 is DFQATT, CDR2 SNEGSKA, per germline (reference sequence). The ends were cut back, 5 bases at V and 3 bases at J, with 17 bases in the middle. CDR3 protein: CSAQGSGYANQPQHF. The CDR3 region has the DNA TGCAGTGCTCAGGGGTCAGGGTATGCCAATCAGCCCCAGCATTTT.

The chain joins TRBV12-3 or TRBV12-4 to TRBJ2-2; D tentatively fits TRBD1 or TRBD2 (5 bases each). V was shortened by 3 bases and J by 2 bases, with 13 bases between the two germline ends. This CDR3 region has 16 residues. The CDR3 nucleotides are TGTGCCAGCAGTTTTTCAGGGAGCCTAAACACCGGGGAGCTGTTTTTT. Residues: CASSFSGSLNTGELFF.

The chain combines TRBV20-1 with TRBJ1-5; D not certain. CDR1 DFQATT and CDR2 SNEGSKA come from the germline V gene (reference sequence). Trimming left V 2 bases short and J 4 bases short, with 15 bases between. This CDR3 contains 15 residues. Here the CDR3 reads CSARRARVPNQPQHF. In DNA, the CDR3 is TGCAGTGCTAGACGGGCAAGGGTTCCAAATCAGCCCCAGCATTTT.

This chain joins TRBV12-3 or TRBV12-4 and TRBJ2-7, with D hard to call. V lost 6 bases and J lost 3, with 18 bases in between. CDR3 length: 15 amino acids. The DNA for the CDR3 is TGTGCCAGCAGCCACCCGGCGGCGACGAACTACGAGCAGTACTTC. Translated, it gives CASSHPAATNYEQYF.

V and J are TRBV12-3 or TRBV12-4 and TRBJ1-2, with 7 positions matching TRBD1. Trimming cost V 6 bases and J 0 bases; bases outside gene matches: 4. CDR3 length: 14 residues. CDR3 in amino acids: CASSRDSTNYGYTF. CDR3 coding DNA: TGTGCCAGCAGCCGGGACAGCACTAACTATGGCTACACCTTC.

This chain joins TRBV28 and TRBJ2-3, with 13 bases that match TRBD2. The ends lost 4 bases at V and 2 bases at J; junction bases unmatched: 9. The CDR3 runs to 18 residues. CDR1 MDHEN and CDR2 SYDVKM come from the germline V gene. The CDR3 nucleotides are TGTGCCAGCAGTTCCATCCGGACTAGCGGGGGACCCACAGATACGCAGTATTTT. Residues: CASSSIRTSGGPTDTQYF.

This clonotype has a count of ten or more. The chain carries TRBV18 and TRBJ1-3, with D uncertain. Between the trimmed V and J ends, which lost 2 bases and 2 bases, there was a span of 10 bases. CDR3 length: 15 residues. Looked up from germline, CDR1 is KGHSH and CDR2 is LQKENI. The CDR3 protein is CASSPNPDPGNTIYF. The CDR3 nucleotides are TGTGCCAGCTCACCAAACCCGGACCCTGGAAACACCATATATTTT.

In its sample, this clonotype was seen a few times. The genes are TRBV6-1 and TRBJ2-5; D may be TRBD1 or TRBD2 (5 bases each). Trimming removed 6 bases from V and 0 bases from J, with 11 bases in between. Per germline, CDR1 MNHNS and CDR2 SASEGT. The CDR3 contains 14 residues. CDR3 protein: CASRLGRNQETQYF. The CDR3 DNA reads TGTGCCAGCAGGCTGGGACGCAACCAAGAGACCCAGTACTTC.

This clonotype was picked up a small number of times. The chain has TRBV6-5 and TRBJ2-5, with 10 positions matching TRBD2. This CDR3 is 15 amino acids long. The germline gives CDR1 MNHEY, CDR2 SVGAGI. Losses at the gene ends were 1 base for V and 4 bases for J; bases not matched to a gene: 3. CDR3 sequence reads: CASSYWASGGETQYF. The CDR3 DNA follows: TGTGCCAGCAGTTACTGGGCTAGCGGGGGAGAGACCCAGTACTTC.

Only one count was recorded for this clonotype. The chain combines TRBV12-3 or TRBV12-4 with TRBJ2-5; TRBD2 might be the D (7 bases). Trimming cost V 5 bases and J 4 bases, with 20 bases left between them. CDR3 length equals 16 residues. The CDR3 reads CASSTAPGGWGETQYF. In DNA, the CDR3 is TGTGCCAGCAGTACCGCCCCGGGGGGCTGGGGAGAGACCCAGTACTTC.

There are many counts of this clonotype. The rearrangement links TRBV12-3 or TRBV12-4 to TRBJ1-1; D gene ambiguous. This CDR3 has 14 residues. V dropped 6 bases and J dropped 0 bases, with 11 bases sitting between them. The CDR3 spells CASRWSRLNTEAFF. CDR3 nucleotides: TGTGCCAGCAGATGGTCCAGGTTGAACACTGAAGCTTTCTTT.

The J gene is TRBJ1-2, the V gene TRBV12-3 or TRBV12-4, with D unclear. V was clipped by 6 bases and J by 6 bases, with 11 bases between them. This CDR3 has 12 residues. The CDR3 here is CASRGLNDGYTF. In DNA form, the CDR3 reads TGTGCCAGCAGGGGCCTGAATGATGGCTACACCTTC.

The V call is TRBV5-1, the J call TRBJ2-5; TRBD1 agrees at 7 bases. The germline CDR1 and CDR2 sequences are SGHRS and YFSETQ. The CDR3 loop spans 15 amino acids. The V segment lost 3 bases and the J segment 2 bases; nucleotides outside the gene matches: 7. CDR3 loop: CASSYLDRQQETQYF. In nucleotides, the CDR3 is TGCGCCAGCAGCTACCTGGACAGGCAACAAGAGACCCAGTACTTC.

The table lists this clonotype with a few counts. The gene calls are TRBV29-1 and TRBJ1-1; D uncertain. Germline V gene data show CDR1 as SQVTM and CDR2 as ANQGSEA. V lost 4 bases and J lost 4, with 13 bases in between. The CDR3 extends over 13 amino acids. CDR3: CSVAGVVSTEAFF. The CDR3 DNA follows: TGCAGCGTTGCCGGGGTCGTCTCCACTGAAGCTTTCTTT.

V gene TRBV9 combines with J gene TRBJ2-3; 15 bases are a match to TRBD2. V gave up 4 bases and J gave up 6 bases; unmatched junction bases: 9. CDR1 and CDR2 from the germline V gene are SGDLS and YYNGEE. This CDR3 is 17 amino acids long. The CDR3 region has the DNA TGTGCCAGCAGCTTATGGACTAGCGGGGGGGCGGAGGATACGCAGTATTTT. Its translation is CASSLWTSGGAEDTQYF.

The chain links TRBV20-1 to TRBJ2-1; the D gene is possibly TRBD2 (5 bases). This CDR3 contains 16 residues. V lost 7 bases, J lost 4 bases, and 23 bases lay in between. Looked up from germline, CDR1 is DFQATT and CDR2 is SNEGSKA (reference sequence). The CDR3 DNA follows: TGCAGTGTTGATGCCGGGGTTAGCCCCTTATACAATGAGCAGTTCTTC. It translates to CSVDAGVSPLYNEQFF.

The V call is TRBV20-1, the J call TRBJ1-5; 11 nucleotides match TRBD1. CDR1 is DFQATT and CDR2 is SNEGSKA in the germline V gene (reference sequence). The CDR3 length is 15 residues. V shed 2 bases and J 6 bases; nucleotides not matched to a gene: 6. The DNA of the CDR3 is TGCAGTGCTAGACTACCGGGACAGGGGGGTCAGCCCCAGCATTTT. Encoded protein: CSARLPGQGGQPQHF.